A single sample gave rise to the 20 T cell receptor beta chains below, sequenced in a study of T cell changes during pregnancy in multiple sclerosis (dated by TCRdb to between 2019 and 2020). Library preparation was by the immunoSEQ multiplex PCR assay. The table comes from immuneACCESS by way of TCRdb, which keeps in-frame sequences with V and J called. Part of the clones is missing from these tables; in studies checked, under half for an unresolved V gene and the rest for unknown reasons. The sample includes some 70,000 clones, with about 92% observed a single time. The top ten constitute about 1.5% of the sample. The material sequenced was peripheral blood, taken in the second trimester of pregnancy. The source of these receptors is a female donor in good health, enrolled as a control in a pregnancy study.

The rearrangement links TRBV2 to TRBJ2-2; tentative D call: TRBD1 (5 bases). Germline CDR1 is SNHLY and CDR2 is FYNNEI. V lost 4 bases to trimming and J lost 1 base, with 16 bases between them. The CDR3 contains 17 residues. The CDR3 region is CASSGYVTGQNTGELFF. DNA for the CDR3: TGTGCCAGCAGTGGATATGTCACAGGTCAGAACACCGGGGAGCTGTTTTTT.

The chain links TRBV29-1 to TRBJ1-1; D gene ambiguous. Germline V gives CDR1 SQVTM, CDR2 ANQGSEA. The CDR3 extends over 12 amino acids. With 7 bases removed from V and 3 bases from J, the gap between germline ends came to 12 bases. This CDR3 is CSAQPPDTEAFF. In DNA, the CDR3 is TGCAGCGCACAGCCGCCTGACACTGAAGCTTTCTTT.

The rearrangement links TRBV28 to TRBJ2-7; TRBD2 matches 7 bases. The germline CDR1 and CDR2 sequences are MDHEN and SYDVKM. The CDR3 runs to 15 residues. The trim removed 7 bases at V and 3 bases at J, leaving 12 bases unmatched. The CDR3 DNA reads as TGTGCCAGCACCCCGGGGGGTAGCGGACTCTACGAGCAGTACTTC. Translated, it gives CASTPGGSGLYEQYF.

This chain connects TRBV15 to TRBJ2-7; D is undetermined. Germline CDR1 LNHNV, CDR2 YYDKDF (reference sequence). Trimming pared 0 bases from V and 2 bases from J, leaving 5 bases between. The CDR3 is 13 amino acids. CDR3 bases: TGTGCCACCAGCAGAGACAGTACCTACGAGCAGTACTTC. Protein sequence: CATSRDSTYEQYF.

CDR3 region: CASSLGRVGFHGQYF. The CDR3 DNA reads as TGTGCCAGCAGCTTAGGCCGGGTCGGGTTTCACGGGCAGTACTTC. The chain carries TRBV7-8 and TRBJ2-7; no definite D call. Germline V gives CDR1 SGHVS, CDR2 FQNEAQ. V lost 1 base and J lost 9, with 19 bases in between. The CDR3 length is 15 residues.

A word on this clone: In the same sample, other DNA sequences code for this CDR3. The V call is TRBV5-1, the J call TRBJ1-4, with 10 bases identical to TRBD1. The CDR3 contains 14 residues. CDR1 and CDR2 from the germline V gene are SGHRS and YFSETQ. V shed 0 bases and J 8 bases; nucleotides not matched to a gene: 1. CDR3 DNA sequence: TGCGCCAGCAGCTTGGGACAGGGGGCGGAAAAACTGTTTTTT. This sequence encodes CASSLGQGAEKLFF.

CDR3 DNA sequence: TGTGCCAGCAGTTACTCTTTGGCGGGAACGAGAGAGACCCAGTACTTC. Protein: CASSYSLAGTRETQYF. J is TRBJ2-5 and V is TRBV6-5; weak D call: TRBD2 (6 bases). The CDR3 totals 16 residues. Germline values: CDR1 MNHEY, CDR2 SVGAGI. V lost 0 bases and J 4 bases, leaving 15 bases between the germline ends.

V is TRBV6-1 and J is TRBJ1-1; D uncertain. Per germline, CDR1 MNHNS and CDR2 SASEGT. Trimming shortened V by 3 bases and J by 3 bases, and 14 bases separated the two germline ends. The CDR3 spans 15 residues. The CDR3 loop reads CASSDHRQIDTEAFF. Written as DNA, the CDR3 is TGTGCCAGCAGTGATCACCGACAAATTGACACTGAAGCTTTCTTT.

This clone was counted once. The V and J genes are TRBV11-2 and TRBJ2-7; 9 bases are shared with TRBD1. After removal of 5 bases from V and 3 bases from J, the junction contained 8 bases not matched to a gene. CDR1 and CDR2 from the germline V gene are SGHAT and FQNNGV. This CDR3 spans 15 amino acids. This CDR3 is CASSHPGTGIYEQYF. CDR3 nucleotide sequence: TGTGCCAGCAGCCACCCCGGGACAGGGATCTACGAGCAGTACTTC.

This clone came up a few times. This chain joins TRBV18 and TRBJ1-1; D may be TRBD1 (6 bases). The CDR3 sequence is 16 residues long. Germline loops: CDR1 KGHSH, CDR2 LQKENI. V lost 0 bases to trimming and J lost 5 bases, with 16 bases between them. CDR3 DNA sequence: TGTGCCAGCTCACCACCCGATTCAGGGGTATGGACTGAAGCTTTCTTT. It specifies CASSPPDSGVWTEAFF. The full variable domain, its missing parts supplied by reference TRBV18 and TRBJ1-1, is NAGVMQNPRHLVRRRGQEARLRCSPMKGHSHVYWYRQLPEEGLKFMVYLQKENIIDESGMPKERFSAEFPKEGPSILRIQQVVRGDSAAYFCASSPPDSGVWTEAFFGQGTRLTVV.

This clone was seen once. The V and J genes are TRBV21-1 and TRBJ2-7; the DNA was not used to check the table's D call, TRBD1. TRBV21-1 is described as a pseudogene. CDR3 length equals 13 residues. The DNA for the CDR3 is TGTGCCAGCAGCAAGGACAACTCCTACGAGCAGTACTTC. Translated: CASSKDNSYEQYF.

The V call is TRBV6-1, the J call TRBJ2-2, with 11 bases matching TRBD2. CDR1 MNHNS and CDR2 SASEGT come from the germline V gene. This CDR3 comprises 15 residues. With 4 bases clipped from V and 6 bases from J, the junction kept 4 bases outside the gene matches. The DNA of the CDR3 is TGTGCCAGCAGTGGTCAACTAGCGGGGGCCGGGGAGCTGTTTTTT. Its translation: CASSGQLAGAGELFF.

The chain is built from TRBV27 and TRBJ2-1, with TRBD2 identical over 13 bases. The junction had 7 bases not matched to a gene; V was cut back by 8 bases and J by 9 bases. The CDR3 runs 14 residues. The V gene's germline CDR1 is MNHEY and CDR2 SMNVEV (reference sequence). The CDR3 region has the DNA TGTGCCAGCTCATGGACTAGCGGGAGTTCTGAGCAGTTCTTC. Protein: CASSWTSGSSEQFF.

V is TRBV5-4 and J is TRBJ2-5; D gene ambiguous. CDR1 and CDR2 from the germline V gene are SGHNT and YYREEE (reference sequence). CDR3 length: 12 amino acids. V lost 4 bases and J 4 bases, leaving 8 bases between the germline ends. The DNA for the CDR3 is TGTGCCAGCAGCCCGGTTGTAGAGACCCAGTACTTC. Residues: CASSPVVETQYF.

This clone appeared once. This chain links TRBV9 with TRBJ2-7, with 7 bases lining up with TRBD2. This CDR3 is 14 amino acids long. Unmatched junction bases numbered 6, after V lost 3 bases and J lost 3 bases. Germline V gene lookup returns CDR1 SGDLS and CDR2 YYNGEE. CDR3 sequence: CASSEGGSLYEQYF. The CDR3 nucleotides are TGTGCCAGCAGCGAGGGCGGGAGCCTCTACGAGCAGTACTTC.

The chain is built from TRBV7-2 and TRBJ2-7, with TRBD2 matching 8 bases. In germline, CDR1 is SGHTA, CDR2 FQGNSA. J was trimmed by 2 bases and V by 5 bases; bases with no gene match: 14. CDR3 length: 17 residues. CDR3 residues: CASSTGFVSGATYEQYF. The CDR3 DNA sequence: TGTGCCAGCAGCACGGGGTTTGTTAGCGGGGCCACCTACGAGCAGTACTTC.

The chain uses TRBV7-3 and TRBJ2-7, with D possibly matching TRBD1 (8 bases). Germline CDR1 SGHTA, CDR2 FQGTGA. The CDR3 is 15 amino acids. V shed 0 bases and J shed 6 bases, with 15 bases lying between them. CDR3 sequence (DNA): TGTGCCAGCAGCTTAACTGGACAGGGAGGGGGCGAGCAGTACTTC. Its translation is CASSLTGQGGGEQYF.

This sequence joins TRBV6-5 and TRBJ1-1; TRBD1 matches at 9 bases. CDR1 and CDR2 (germline): MNHEY, SVGAGI. This CDR3 has 15 amino acids. The V and J ends lost 6 bases and 2 bases, in that order; junction bases with no gene match: 7. The CDR3 reads CASRKPGQGNTEAFF. CDR3 sequence (DNA): TGTGCCAGCAGGAAACCGGGACAGGGCAACACTGAAGCTTTCTTT.

Written as DNA, the CDR3 is TGCAGCGTTGAGGAGAGCGGGGGTGGTTGGGAGACCCAGTACTTC. This gives the protein CSVEESGGGWETQYF. This sequence joins TRBV29-1 and TRBJ2-5, with 8 nucleotides matching TRBD2. There are 15 residues in the CDR3. V was clipped by 3 bases and J by 5 bases; unmatched bases: 11. Germline V gene data show CDR1 as SQVTM and CDR2 as ANQGSEA.

The chain is built from TRBV7-2 and TRBJ1-5; tentative D call: TRBD1 (6 bases). Deletions cut 4 bases from V and 4 bases from J, with 8 bases between. CDR1 SGHTA and CDR2 FQGNSA come from the germline V gene. The length of the CDR3 is 13 residues. CDR3 sequence (DNA): TGTGCCAGCAGCTCCGACAGGAATCAGCCCCAGCATTTT. It yields the protein CASSSDRNQPQHF.